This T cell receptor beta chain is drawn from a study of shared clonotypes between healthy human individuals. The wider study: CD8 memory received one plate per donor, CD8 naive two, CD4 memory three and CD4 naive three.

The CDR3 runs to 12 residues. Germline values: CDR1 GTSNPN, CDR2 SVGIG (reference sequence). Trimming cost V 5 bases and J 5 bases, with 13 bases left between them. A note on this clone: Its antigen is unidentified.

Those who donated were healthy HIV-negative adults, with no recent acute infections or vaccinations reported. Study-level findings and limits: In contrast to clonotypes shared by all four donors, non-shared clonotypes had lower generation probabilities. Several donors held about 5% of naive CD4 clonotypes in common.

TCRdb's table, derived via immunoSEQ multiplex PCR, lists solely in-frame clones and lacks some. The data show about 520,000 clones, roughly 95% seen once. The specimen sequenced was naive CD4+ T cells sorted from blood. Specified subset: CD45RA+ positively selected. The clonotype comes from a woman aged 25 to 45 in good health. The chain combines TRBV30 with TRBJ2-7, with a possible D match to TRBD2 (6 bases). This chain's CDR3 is CAWSGAPDEQYF. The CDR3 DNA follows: TGTGCCTGGTCGGGAGCACCGGACGAGCAGTACTTC.